The next 30 T cell receptor beta chains were all read from a single sample in a study of OX40 agonist ivuxolimab in advanced cancers. The data were produced by immunoSEQ multiplex PCR, yet TCRdb's version contains in-frame clones alone and is incomplete. This table holds tens of thousands of clones, 88% found once. This specimen was CD4+ or CD8+ T cells sorted from blood, taken in a trial of the OX40 agonist ivuxolimab. These receptors were collected from an adult with an advanced solid tumor such as melanoma, head and neck, liver or kidney cancer.

Concerning this clone itself: The identical CDR3 is also encoded by other nucleotide sequences in the sample. The J gene is TRBJ2-1, the V gene TRBV7-3; D might be TRBD2 (5 bases). This CDR3 region has 15 residues. Trimming stripped 1 base from V and 7 bases from J, with 14 bases between. Germline V gene data show CDR1 as SGHTA and CDR2 as FQGTGA. The CDR3 reads CASSLSPGGTNEQFF. The CDR3 nucleotides are TGTGCCAGCAGCTTAAGCCCAGGAGGTACGAATGAGCAGTTCTTC.

V is TRBV5-4 and J is TRBJ1-2; possible D gene TRBD1, 5 bases. Germline CDR1 and CDR2: SGHNT and YYREEE (reference sequence). CDR3 length equals 15 residues. Between the trimmed V and J ends, which lost 4 bases and 1 base, there was a span of 14 bases. The CDR3, as DNA: TGTGCCAGCAGCAAGGGACTCAATGATAACTATGGCTACACCTTC. Its translation: CASSKGLNDNYGYTF.

The rearrangement joins TRBV5-4 to TRBJ2-5; TRBD2 aligns across 7 bases. With 0 bases clipped from V and 6 bases from J, the junction kept 5 bases outside the gene matches. CDR1 and CDR2 (germline): SGHNT, YYREEE (reference sequence). The CDR3 totals 14 residues. The CDR3 nucleotides read TGTGCCAGCAGCTTGGAAACGGGGGGACAGACCCAGTACTTC. Amino acids: CASSLETGGQTQYF.

The chain has TRBV9 and TRBJ2-6, with D unclear. Germline values: CDR1 SGDLS, CDR2 YYNGEE. V dropped 0 bases and J dropped 0 bases, with 13 bases sitting between them. The CDR3 consists of 18 residues. CDR3 loop: CASSVAVVVGSGANVLTF. The CDR3 region has the DNA TGTGCCAGCAGCGTAGCCGTCGTGGTGGGCTCTGGGGCCAACGTCCTGACTTTC.

The chain links TRBV4-1 to TRBJ1-5; D is possibly TRBD1 (5 bases). V lost 1 base and J lost 1, with 8 bases in between. This CDR3 region has 15 residues. Germline V gene lookup returns CDR1 MGHRA and CDR2 YSYEKL. The CDR3 coding sequence is TGCGCCAGCAGCCAAGTAAGGGACAGCAATCAGCCCCAGCATTTT. As protein: CASSQVRDSNQPQHF.

The gene calls are TRBV9 and TRBJ1-2, with 9 bases lining up with TRBD1. V lost 3 bases to trimming and J lost 1 base; unmatched junction nucleotides: 1. The CDR3 has 14 amino acids. Germline V gene sequence: CDR1 SGDLS, CDR2 YYNGEE. The CDR3: CASSGQGGNYGYTF. DNA for the CDR3: TGTGCCAGCAGCGGACAGGGGGGTAACTATGGCTACACCTTC.

This sequence joins TRBV9 and TRBJ2-7; 7 nucleotides align to TRBD1. V shed 0 bases and J 7 bases; nucleotides not matched to a gene: 10. This CDR3 has 15 residues. Germline-derived CDR1 and CDR2 are SGDLS and YYNGEE. The DNA of the CDR3 is TGTGCCAGCAGCGTAGCTACAGGGGTTTCCGGAGAGCAGTACTTC. It yields the protein CASSVATGVSGEQYF.

This clone was detected a few times. The rearrangement links TRBV5-1 to TRBJ2-3; 7 bases map to TRBD1. With 5 bases clipped from V and 7 bases from J, the junction kept 10 bases outside the gene matches. CDR1 is SGHRS, CDR2 YFSETQ, per germline. The CDR3 has 14 amino acids. The CDR3 loop is CASSFTGDSHTQYF. CDR3 sequence (DNA): TGCGCCAGCAGTTTCACAGGGGATTCACATACGCAGTATTTT.

The chain is built from TRBV11-3 and TRBJ2-1, with TRBD2 matching over 7 bases. The J segment lost 4 bases and the V segment lost 3 bases, leaving 6 bases of the junction unmatched. Germline V CDR1 and CDR2: SGHNT, YENEEA. The CDR3 has 15 residues. Here the CDR3 DNA reads TGTGCCAGCAGCTTCGATCTAGCGGATTACAATGAGCAGTTCTTC. Amino acid sequence: CASSFDLADYNEQFF.

V gene TRBV11-3 combines with J gene TRBJ2-2, with 7 bases matching TRBD1. CDR3 length: 16 amino acids. V was pared by 5 bases and J by 3 bases, with 9 bases of the junction left unmatched. Germline assignment: CDR1 SGHNT and CDR2 YENEEA. Written as DNA, the CDR3 is TGTGCCAGCAGCAGACAGACAGGGTTTGACACCGGGGAGCTGTTTTTT. It codes for CASSRQTGFDTGELFF.

The sample holds one count of this clone. This chain joins TRBV28 and TRBJ1-2; possible D gene TRBD1, 5 bases. Germline V gives CDR1 MDHEN, CDR2 SYDVKM. This CDR3 spans 13 amino acids. Trimming stripped 5 bases from V and 8 bases from J, with 15 bases between. The CDR3 is CASSRQGRRGYTF. The CDR3 DNA is TGTGCCAGCAGTCGGCAGGGAAGACGGGGCTACACCTTC.

V gene TRBV7-8 combines with J gene TRBJ1-1, with D tentatively TRBD1 (5 bases). Germline CDR1 SGHVS, CDR2 FQNEAQ. V lost 0 bases to trimming and J lost 4 bases, with 15 bases between them. CDR3 length equals 16 residues. CDR3 DNA: TGTGCCAGCAGCTTAGCGGGTCGGGGCTGGGGCACTGAAGCTTTCTTT. Translating gives CASSLAGRGWGTEAFF.

The chain couples TRBV28 to TRBJ2-3; TRBD1 matches at 12 bases. The CDR3 consists of 14 residues. Looked up from germline, CDR1 is MDHEN and CDR2 is SYDVKM. The V segment lost 6 bases and the J segment 7 bases; nucleotides outside the gene matches: 5. In DNA, the CDR3 is TGTGCCAGCAGGGGGGGACAGGGGGCACATACGCAGTATTTT. Encoded protein: CASRGGQGAHTQYF. The variable domain in full, with the rest retrieved from reference TRBV28 and TRBJ2-3, is DVKVTQSSRYLVKRTGEKVFLECVQDMDHENMFWYRQDPGLGLRLIYFSYDVKMKEKGDIPEGYSVSREKKERFSLILESASTNQTSMYLCASRGGQGAHTQYFGPGTRLTVL.

The chain recombines TRBV7-9 with TRBJ1-5; TRBD1 might be the D (6 bases). The CDR3 extends over 14 amino acids. Per germline, CDR1 SEHNR and CDR2 FQNEAQ (reference sequence). V lost 5 bases, J lost 5 bases, and 13 bases lay in between. The CDR3 reads CASSPIGGDQPQHF. The CDR3 DNA reads as TGTGCCAGCAGCCCAATAGGGGGTGATCAGCCCCAGCATTTT.

This clone has just one count. This chain links TRBV28 with TRBJ2-4, with 8 bases fitting TRBD2. J gave up 3 bases and V 5 bases, and 6 bases lay outside the gene matches. The CDR3 has 15 residues. The germline V gene has CDR1 MDHEN and CDR2 SYDVKM. The CDR3 protein is CASSPGGLVKNIQYF. CDR3 nucleotides: TGTGCCAGCAGTCCCGGGGGACTAGTCAAAAACATTCAGTACTTC.

The chain links TRBV4-1 to TRBJ2-7; D unclear. Trimming removed 0 bases at V and 7 bases at J, with 16 bases between. CDR1 is MGHRA and CDR2 is YSYEKL in the germline V gene. This CDR3 contains 15 residues. CDR3 residues: CASSQDSASPREQYF. DNA for the CDR3: TGCGCCAGCAGCCAAGATTCGGCATCCCCCAGAGAGCAGTACTTC.

V is TRBV7-9 and J is TRBJ2-5, with D perhaps matching TRBD2 (6 bases). The germline V and J ends were trimmed by 4 bases and 0 bases, with 9 bases remaining between them. CDR1 and CDR2 (germline): SEHNR, FQNEAQ (reference sequence). This CDR3 is 14 amino acids long. The CDR3 here is CASSWGLNQETQYF. DNA of the CDR3: TGTGCCAGCAGCTGGGGACTGAACCAAGAGACCCAGTACTTC.

This chain links TRBV11-3 with TRBJ2-5; D perhaps matches TRBD2 (6 bases). The CDR3 is 13 amino acids. In germline, CDR1 is SGHNT, CDR2 YENEEA. The V end lost 5 bases, the J end lost 5 bases, and 12 bases lay between the germline ends. For the CDR3, the DNA is TGTGCCAGCAGCGCGACTAGTCCGGAGACCCAGTACTTC. This encodes CASSATSPETQYF.

The chain carries TRBV5-1 and TRBJ2-3; TRBD2 aligns across 16 bases. The V gene's germline CDR1 is SGHRS and CDR2 YFSETQ. Trimming at V came to 4 bases and at J to 0 bases, leaving 8 bases not matched to a gene. The CDR3 is 19 amino acids. CDR3: CASSPGLAGGPPSTDTQYF. Here the CDR3 DNA reads TGCGCCAGCAGCCCGGGACTAGCGGGGGGGCCCCCTAGCACAGATACGCAGTATTTT. Full variable domain (remainder filled in from reference TRBV5-1 and TRBJ2-3): KAGVTQTPRYLIKTRGQQVTLSCSPISGHRSVSWYQQTPGQGLQFLFEYFSETQRNKGNFPGRFSGRQFSNSRSEMNVSTLELGDSALYLCASSPGLAGGPPSTDTQYFGPGTRLTVL.

The chain employs TRBV5-1 and TRBJ1-2; 7 bases line up with TRBD1. CDR1 is SGHRS and CDR2 is YFSETQ in the germline V gene. This CDR3 is 18 amino acids long. Trimming took 0 bases from V and 0 from J; bases not matched to a gene: 11. The CDR3 DNA reads TGCGCCAGCAGCTTGGCCTCAGACAGGGCGCGGGCTAACTATGGCTACACCTTC. This codes for CASSLASDRARANYGYTF.

The sample holds a few counts of this clone. V and J are TRBV5-1 and TRBJ2-5, with 7 nucleotides matching TRBD2. The CDR3 spans 14 residues. Germline trimming cut 4 bases from V and 5 bases from J; bases unmatched to any gene: 8. Germline CDR1 SGHRS, CDR2 YFSETQ. This CDR3 reads CASSPSGNGETQYF. The DNA for the CDR3 is TGCGCCAGCAGCCCGAGCGGGAACGGGGAGACCCAGTACTTC.

The rearrangement links TRBV4-3 to TRBJ1-2; TRBD1 aligns across 8 bases. V shed 1 base, J shed 8 bases, and the junction held 9 bases outside the gene matches. CDR1 and CDR2 from the germline V gene are LGHNA and YSLEER. This CDR3 comprises 15 residues. Written as DNA, the CDR3 is TGCGCCAGCAGCCAAGGTTCGAGGACAGGGAGCGGCTACACCTTC. It translates to CASSQGSRTGSGYTF.

The chain employs TRBV6-5 and TRBJ1-2; 8 bases agree with TRBD1. Trimming at V came to 2 bases and at J to 4 bases, leaving 6 bases not matched to a gene. This CDR3 spans 15 amino acids. Germline values: CDR1 MNHEY, CDR2 SVGAGI. CDR3 loop: CASSYETGEGYGYTF. As DNA, the CDR3 is TGTGCCAGCAGTTACGAGACAGGGGAGGGCTATGGCTACACCTTC.

This rearrangement joins TRBV23-1 to TRBJ2-3, with D maybe TRBD2 (8 bases). TRBV23-1 is recorded as an ORF, its role being uncertain. The CDR3 has 20 residues. V was shortened by 8 bases and J by 5 bases, with 35 bases between the two germline ends. The CDR3 nucleotides read TGCGCCAGCCCCGCCCGGGATCAACATCCAGGGGGACTAGGGGTAGATACGCAGTATTTT. Translating gives CASPARDQHPGGLGVDTQYF.

This clone was counted a single time. V gene TRBV6-1 combines with J gene TRBJ2-3; TRBD2 matches 9 bases. Germline CDR1 reads MNHNS; CDR2 reads SASEGT. The V gene end was trimmed by 4 bases and the J gene end by 0 bases; junction bases not matched to a gene: 5. The CDR3 length is 16 residues. The CDR3 sequence: CASSGLAATSTDTQYF. The CDR3 bases are TGTGCCAGCAGTGGACTAGCGGCTACTAGCACAGATACGCAGTATTTT.

V is TRBV28 and J is TRBJ2-3; no clear D. V was pared by 7 bases and J by 1 base, with 12 bases between. In germline, CDR1 is MDHEN, CDR2 SYDVKM. The CDR3 has 14 amino acids. The CDR3 nucleotides are TGTGCCAGCACTTCCCCTTTACGCACAGATACGCAGTATTTT. This sequence encodes CASTSPLRTDTQYF.

This chain joins TRBV5-1 and TRBJ2-7; 8 nucleotides line up with TRBD1. This CDR3 is 14 amino acids long. The V gene end was trimmed by 0 bases and the J gene end by 5 bases; junction bases not matched to a gene: 4. Looked up from germline, CDR1 is SGHRS and CDR2 is YFSETQ. The CDR3, as DNA: TGCGCCAGCAGCTTGGCCCCAGGGGGCAACGAGCAGTACTTC. This translates into CASSLAPGGNEQYF.

The chain links TRBV28 to TRBJ2-2; 8 bases are shared with TRBD1. CDR3 length: 15 residues. The germline gives CDR1 MDHEN, CDR2 SYDVKM. CDR3 sequence: CASTGGTGGSGELFF. CDR3 bases: TGTGCATCCACTGGCGGGACAGGAGGGTCCGGGGAGCTGTTTTTT.

The chain is built from TRBV30 and TRBJ1-2; D gene unclear. The CDR3 has 13 amino acids. Trimming removed 3 bases from V and 8 bases from J, with 16 bases in between. Germline loops: CDR1 GTSNPN, CDR2 SVGIG (reference sequence). CDR3 nucleotides: TGTGCCTGGAGCGCGGGCCCGCAAACAGGCTACACCTTC. It encodes CAWSAGPQTGYTF.

This chain connects TRBV19 to TRBJ1-1; 9 positions match TRBD1. V shed 6 bases, J shed 2 bases, and the junction held 13 bases outside the gene matches. Germline lookup yields CDR1 LNHDA and CDR2 SQIVND (reference sequence). The CDR3 is 17 amino acids. The CDR3 reads CASSSPSTGGSNTEAFF. As DNA, the CDR3 is TGTGCCAGTAGCAGCCCCTCGACAGGGGGATCTAACACTGAAGCTTTCTTT. The full variable domain, in which reference TRBV19 and TRBJ1-1 provide the parts outside the CDR3, is DGGITQSPKYLFRKEGQNVTLSCEQNLNHDAMYWYRQDPGQGLRLIYYSQIVNDFQKGDIAEGYSVSREKKESFPLTVTSAQKNPTAFYLCASSSPSTGGSNTEAFFGQGTRLTVV.